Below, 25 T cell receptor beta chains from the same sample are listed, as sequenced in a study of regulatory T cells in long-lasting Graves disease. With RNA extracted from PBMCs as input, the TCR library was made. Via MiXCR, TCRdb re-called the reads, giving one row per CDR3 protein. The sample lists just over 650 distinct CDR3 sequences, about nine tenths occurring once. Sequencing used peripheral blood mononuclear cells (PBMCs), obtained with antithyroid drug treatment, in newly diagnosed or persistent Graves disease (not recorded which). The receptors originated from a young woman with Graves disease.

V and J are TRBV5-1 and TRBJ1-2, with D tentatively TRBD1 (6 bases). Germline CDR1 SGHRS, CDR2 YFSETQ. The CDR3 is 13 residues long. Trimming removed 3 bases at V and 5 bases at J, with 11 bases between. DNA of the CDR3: TGCGCCAGCAGCTACCGGGACACTTATGGCTACACCTTC. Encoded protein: CASSYRDTYGYTF.

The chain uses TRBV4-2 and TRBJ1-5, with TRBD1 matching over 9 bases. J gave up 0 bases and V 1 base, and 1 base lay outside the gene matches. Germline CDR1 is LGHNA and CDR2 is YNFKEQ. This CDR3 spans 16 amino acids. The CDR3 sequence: CASSQGDRASNQPQHF. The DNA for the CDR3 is TGTGCCAGCAGCCAAGGGGACAGGGCTAGCAATCAGCCCCAGCATTTT.

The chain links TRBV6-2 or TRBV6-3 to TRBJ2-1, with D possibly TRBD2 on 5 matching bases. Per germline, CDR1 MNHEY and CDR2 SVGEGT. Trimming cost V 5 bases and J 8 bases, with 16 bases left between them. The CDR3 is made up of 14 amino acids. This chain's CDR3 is CASSSSSSKDEQFF. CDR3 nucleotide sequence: TGTGCCAGCAGTAGCTCCTCTAGCAAGGATGAGCAGTTCTTC.

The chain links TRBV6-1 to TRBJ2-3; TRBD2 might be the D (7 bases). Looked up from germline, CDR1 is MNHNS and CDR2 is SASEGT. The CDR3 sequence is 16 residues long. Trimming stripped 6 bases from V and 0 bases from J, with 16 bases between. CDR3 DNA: TGTGCCAGCAGACTGGGGGGGCGTTCAAGCACAGATACGCAGTATTTT. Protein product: CASRLGGRSSTDTQYF.

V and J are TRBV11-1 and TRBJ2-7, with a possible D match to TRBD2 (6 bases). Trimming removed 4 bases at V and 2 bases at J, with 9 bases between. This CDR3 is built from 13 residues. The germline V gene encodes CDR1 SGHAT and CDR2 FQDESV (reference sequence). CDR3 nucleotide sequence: TGTGCCAGCAGCTCCGGGGGAACCTACGAGCAGTACTTC. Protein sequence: CASSSGGTYEQYF.

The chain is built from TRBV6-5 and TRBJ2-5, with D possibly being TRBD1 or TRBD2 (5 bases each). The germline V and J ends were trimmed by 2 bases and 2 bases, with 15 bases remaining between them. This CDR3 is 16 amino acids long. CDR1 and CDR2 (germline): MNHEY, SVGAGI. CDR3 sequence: CASSYPTKEGQETQYF. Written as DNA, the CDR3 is TGTGCCAGCAGTTACCCTACCAAAGAGGGGCAAGAGACCCAGTACTTC.

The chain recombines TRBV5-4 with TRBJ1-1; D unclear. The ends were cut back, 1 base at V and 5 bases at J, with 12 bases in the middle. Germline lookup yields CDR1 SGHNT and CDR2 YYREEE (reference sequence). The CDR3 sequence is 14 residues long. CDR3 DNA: TGTGCCAGCAGCTTGAGGGTAGGAACGACTGAAGCTTTCTTT. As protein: CASSLRVGTTEAFF.

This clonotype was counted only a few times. The CDR3 protein is CASSSTETNEKLFF. CDR3 sequence (DNA): TGTGCCAGCAGCTCGACAGAGACTAATGAAAAACTGTTTTTT. The chain recombines TRBV7-9 with TRBJ1-4; weak D call: TRBD1 (5 bases). V was pared by 4 bases and J by 2 bases, with 8 bases between. Germline-derived CDR1 and CDR2 are SEHNR and FQNEAQ (reference sequence). The length of the CDR3 is 14 residues.

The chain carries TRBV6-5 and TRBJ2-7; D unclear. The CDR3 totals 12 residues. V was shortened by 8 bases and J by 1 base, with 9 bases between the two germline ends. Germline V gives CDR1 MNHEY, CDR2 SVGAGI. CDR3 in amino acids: CASRTVSYEQYF. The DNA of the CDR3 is TGTGCCAGCCGGACGGTATCCTACGAGCAGTACTTC.

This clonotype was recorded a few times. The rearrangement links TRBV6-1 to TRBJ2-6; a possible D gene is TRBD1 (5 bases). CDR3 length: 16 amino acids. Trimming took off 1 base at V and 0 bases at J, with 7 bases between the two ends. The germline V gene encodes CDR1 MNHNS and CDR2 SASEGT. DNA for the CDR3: TGTGCCAGCAGTGAAGTAAGGGGCTCTGGGGCCAACGTCCTGACTTTC. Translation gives CASSEVRGSGANVLTF.

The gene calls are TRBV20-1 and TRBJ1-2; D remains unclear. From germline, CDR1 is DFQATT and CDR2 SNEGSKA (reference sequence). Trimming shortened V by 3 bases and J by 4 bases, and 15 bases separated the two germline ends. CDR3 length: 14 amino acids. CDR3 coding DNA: TGCAGTGCTAGTGACGGCCCTGTCCTCTATGGCTACACCTTC. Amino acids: CSASDGPVLYGYTF.

For the CDR3, the DNA is TGTGCCAGCAGTTCCCCCCTAGCGGGAGAGACCGCTGAGCAGTTCTTC. Protein sequence: CASSSPLAGETAEQFF. V usage is TRBV28 and J usage is TRBJ2-1; TRBD2 aligns across 10 bases. Germline CDR1 reads MDHEN; CDR2 reads SYDVKM. V gave up 4 bases and J gave up 9 bases; unmatched junction bases: 12. CDR3 length equals 16 residues.

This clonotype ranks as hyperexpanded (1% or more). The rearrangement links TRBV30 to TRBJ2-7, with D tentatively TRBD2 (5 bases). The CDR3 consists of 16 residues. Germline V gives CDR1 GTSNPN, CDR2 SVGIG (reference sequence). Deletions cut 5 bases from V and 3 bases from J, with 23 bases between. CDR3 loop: CAWDPVGGGIDYEQYF. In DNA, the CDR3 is TGTGCCTGGGATCCGGTGGGTGGAGGAATCGACTACGAGCAGTACTTC. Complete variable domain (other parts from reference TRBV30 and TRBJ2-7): SQTIHQWPATLVQPVGSPLSLECTVEGTSNPNLYWYRQAAGRGLQLLFYSVGIGQISSEVPQNLSASRPQDRQFILSSKKLLLSDSGFYLCAWDPVGGGIDYEQYFGPGTRLTVT.

The CDR3 is CSVPRTAQETQYF. The CDR3 DNA sequence: TGCAGCGTCCCAAGGACTGCGCAAGAGACCCAGTACTTC. The chain links TRBV29-1 to TRBJ2-5; a possible D gene is TRBD2 (5 bases). The germline V gene has CDR1 SQVTM and CDR2 ANQGSEA. This CDR3 is built from 13 residues. Trimming took 6 bases from V and 2 from J, leaving 13 bases between them.

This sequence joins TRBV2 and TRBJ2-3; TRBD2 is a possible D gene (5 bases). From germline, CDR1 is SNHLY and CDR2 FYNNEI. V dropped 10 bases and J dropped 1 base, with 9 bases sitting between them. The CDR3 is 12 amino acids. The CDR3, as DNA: TGTGCCACCGGACTTCGCACAGATACGCAGTATTTT. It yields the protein CATGLRTDTQYF.

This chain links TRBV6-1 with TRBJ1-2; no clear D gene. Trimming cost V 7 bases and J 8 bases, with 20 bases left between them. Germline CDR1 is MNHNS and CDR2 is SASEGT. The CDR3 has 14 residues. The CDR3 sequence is CASTTGEELRGYTF. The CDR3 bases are TGTGCCAGCACCACCGGGGAGGAGCTTCGCGGCTACACCTTC.

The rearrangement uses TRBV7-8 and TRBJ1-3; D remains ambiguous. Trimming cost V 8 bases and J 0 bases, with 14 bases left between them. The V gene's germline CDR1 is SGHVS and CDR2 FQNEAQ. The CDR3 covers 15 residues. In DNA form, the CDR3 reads TGTGCCAGCCGACCCGGGCCCGTCTCTGGAAACACCATATATTTT. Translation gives CASRPGPVSGNTIYF.

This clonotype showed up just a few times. This CDR3 reads CASSLRQNDNTGELFF. In DNA form, the CDR3 reads TGTGCCAGCAGCTTAAGACAGAACGATAACACCGGGGAGCTGTTTTTT. The genes are TRBV7-3 and TRBJ2-2; TRBD1 might be the D (5 bases). CDR3 length equals 16 residues. The germline gives CDR1 SGHTA, CDR2 FQGTGA. Trimming took 1 base from V and 2 from J, leaving 11 bases between them.

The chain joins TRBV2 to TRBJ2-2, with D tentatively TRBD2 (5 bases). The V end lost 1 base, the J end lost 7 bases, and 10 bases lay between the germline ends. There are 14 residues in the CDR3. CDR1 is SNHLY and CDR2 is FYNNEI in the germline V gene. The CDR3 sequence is CASSEVLAGGELFF. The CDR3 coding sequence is TGTGCCAGCAGTGAAGTCCTAGCTGGCGGGGAGCTGTTTTTT. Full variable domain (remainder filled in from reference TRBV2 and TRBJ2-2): EPEVTQTPSHQVTQMGQEVILRCVPISNHLYFYWYRQILGQKVEFLVSFYNNEISEKSEIFDDQFSVERPDGSNFTLKIRSTKLEDSAMYFCASSEVLAGGELFFGEGSRLTVL.

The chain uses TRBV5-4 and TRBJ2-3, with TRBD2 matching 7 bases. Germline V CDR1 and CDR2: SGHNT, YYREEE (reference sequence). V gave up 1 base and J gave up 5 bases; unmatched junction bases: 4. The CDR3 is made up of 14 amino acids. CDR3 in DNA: TGTGCCAGCAGCTTGCAGGGAGGGGTAGATACGCAGTATTTT. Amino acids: CASSLQGGVDTQYF.

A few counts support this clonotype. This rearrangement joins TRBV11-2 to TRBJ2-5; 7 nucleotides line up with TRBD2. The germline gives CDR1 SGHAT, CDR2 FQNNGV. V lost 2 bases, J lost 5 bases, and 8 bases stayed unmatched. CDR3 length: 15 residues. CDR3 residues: CASSLTAGRRETQYF. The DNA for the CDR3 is TGTGCCAGCAGCTTAACAGCGGGGCGACGGGAGACCCAGTACTTC.

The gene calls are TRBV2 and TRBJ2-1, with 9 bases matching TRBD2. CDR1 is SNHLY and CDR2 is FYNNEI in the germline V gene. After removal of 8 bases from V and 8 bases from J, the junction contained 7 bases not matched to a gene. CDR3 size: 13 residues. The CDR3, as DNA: TGTGCCAGCGAGGCGGGAGGGAGGGATGAGCAGTTCTTC. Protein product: CASEAGGRDEQFF.

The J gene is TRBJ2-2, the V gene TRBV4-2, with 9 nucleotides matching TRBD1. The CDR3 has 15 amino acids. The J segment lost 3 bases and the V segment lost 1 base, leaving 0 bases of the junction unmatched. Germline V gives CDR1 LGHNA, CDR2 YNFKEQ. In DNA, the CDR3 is TGTGCCAGCAGCCAAGGGACAGGGGACACCGGGGAGCTGTTTTTT. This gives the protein CASSQGTGDTGELFF.

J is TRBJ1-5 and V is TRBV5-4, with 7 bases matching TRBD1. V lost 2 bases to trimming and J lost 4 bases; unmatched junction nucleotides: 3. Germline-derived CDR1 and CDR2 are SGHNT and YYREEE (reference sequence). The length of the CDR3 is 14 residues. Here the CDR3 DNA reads TGTGCCAGCAGCTTCGCAGGGGGAAATCAGCCCCAGCATTTT. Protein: CASSFAGGNQPQHF. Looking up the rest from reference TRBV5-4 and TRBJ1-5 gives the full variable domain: ETGVTQSPTHLIKTRGQQVTLRCSSQSGHNTVSWYQQALGQGPQFIFQYYREEENGRGNFPPRFSGLQFPNYSSELNVNALELDDSALYLCASSFAGGNQPQHFGDGTRLSIL.

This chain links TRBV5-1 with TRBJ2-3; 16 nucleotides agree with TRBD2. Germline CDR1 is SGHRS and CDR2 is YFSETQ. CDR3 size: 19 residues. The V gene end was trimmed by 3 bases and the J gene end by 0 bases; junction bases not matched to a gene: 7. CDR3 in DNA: TGCGCCAGCAGCTCGGGACTAGCGGGAGGGCTTGCTAGCACAGATACGCAGTATTTT. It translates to CASSSGLAGGLASTDTQYF.